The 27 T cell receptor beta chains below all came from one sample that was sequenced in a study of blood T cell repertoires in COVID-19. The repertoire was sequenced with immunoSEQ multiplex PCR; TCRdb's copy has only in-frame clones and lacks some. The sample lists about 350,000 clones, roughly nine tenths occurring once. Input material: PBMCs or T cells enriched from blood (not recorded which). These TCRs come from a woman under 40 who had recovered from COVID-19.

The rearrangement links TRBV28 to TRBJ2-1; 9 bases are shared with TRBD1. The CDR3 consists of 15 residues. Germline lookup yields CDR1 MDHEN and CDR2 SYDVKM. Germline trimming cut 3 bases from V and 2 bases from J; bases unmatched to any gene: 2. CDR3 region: CASSFGTGTYNEQFF. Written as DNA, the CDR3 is TGTGCCAGCAGTTTTGGGACAGGGACCTACAATGAGCAGTTCTTC.

The CDR3, as DNA: TGTGCCAGCAGCCCGTCGGGACTAGCGGACAATGAGCAGTTCTTC. Translating gives CASSPSGLADNEQFF. The genes are TRBV11-3 and TRBJ2-1, with 11 bases matching TRBD2. Germline assignment: CDR1 SGHNT and CDR2 YENEEA. CDR3 length: 15 amino acids. The V gene end was trimmed by 5 bases and the J gene end by 5 bases; junction bases not matched to a gene: 5.

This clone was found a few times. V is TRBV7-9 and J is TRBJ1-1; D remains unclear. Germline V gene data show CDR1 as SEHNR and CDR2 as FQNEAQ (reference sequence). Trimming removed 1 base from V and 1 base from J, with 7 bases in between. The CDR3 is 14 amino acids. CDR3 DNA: TGTGCCAGCAGCTTAGGGGCGGGGAACACTGAAGCTTTCTTT. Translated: CASSLGAGNTEAFF. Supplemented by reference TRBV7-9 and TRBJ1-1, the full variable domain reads DTGVSQNPRHKITKRGQNVTFRCDPISEHNRLYWYRQTLGQGPEFLTYFQNEAQLEKSRLLSDRFSAERPKGSFSTLEIQRTEQGDSAMYLCASSLGAGNTEAFFGQGTRLTVV.

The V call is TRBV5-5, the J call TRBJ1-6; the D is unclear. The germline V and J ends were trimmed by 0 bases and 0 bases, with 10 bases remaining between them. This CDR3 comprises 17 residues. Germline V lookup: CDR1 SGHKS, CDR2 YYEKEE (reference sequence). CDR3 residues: CASSLGHQTSYNSPLHF. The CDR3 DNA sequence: TGTGCCAGCAGCTTGGGACACCAAACCTCCTATAATTCACCCCTCCACTTT.

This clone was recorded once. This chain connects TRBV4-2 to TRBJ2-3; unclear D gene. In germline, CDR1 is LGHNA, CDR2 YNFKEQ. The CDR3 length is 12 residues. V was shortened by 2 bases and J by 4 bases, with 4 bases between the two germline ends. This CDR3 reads CASSQSADTQYF. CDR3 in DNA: TGTGCCAGCAGCCAATCCGCAGATACGCAGTATTTT.

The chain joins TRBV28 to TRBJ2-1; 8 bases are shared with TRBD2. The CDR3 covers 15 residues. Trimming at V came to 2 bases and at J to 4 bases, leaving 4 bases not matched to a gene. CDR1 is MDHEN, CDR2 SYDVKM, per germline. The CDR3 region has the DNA TGTGCCAGCAGTTTAGTTGGCGGGGGGTACAATGAGCAGTTCTTC. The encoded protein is CASSLVGGGYNEQFF. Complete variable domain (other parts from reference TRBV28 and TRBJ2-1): DVKVTQSSRYLVKRTGEKVFLECVQDMDHENMFWYRQDPGLGLRLIYFSYDVKMKEKGDIPEGYSVSREKKERFSLILESASTNQTSMYLCASSLVGGGYNEQFFGPGTRLTVL.

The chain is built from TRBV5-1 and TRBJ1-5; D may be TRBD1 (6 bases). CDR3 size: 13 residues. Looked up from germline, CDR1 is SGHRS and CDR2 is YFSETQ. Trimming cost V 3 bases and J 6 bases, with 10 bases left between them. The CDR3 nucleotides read TGCGCCAGCAGCTCGACAGGTGGTCAGCCCCAGCATTTT. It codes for CASSSTGGQPQHF.

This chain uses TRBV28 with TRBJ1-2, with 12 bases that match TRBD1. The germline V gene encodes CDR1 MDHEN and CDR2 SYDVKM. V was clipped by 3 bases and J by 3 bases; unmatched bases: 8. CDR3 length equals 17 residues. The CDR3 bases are TGTGCCAGCAGTTTTGGGGGACAGGGGGCCTTCTACTATGGCTACACCTTC. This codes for CASSFGGQGAFYYGYTF.

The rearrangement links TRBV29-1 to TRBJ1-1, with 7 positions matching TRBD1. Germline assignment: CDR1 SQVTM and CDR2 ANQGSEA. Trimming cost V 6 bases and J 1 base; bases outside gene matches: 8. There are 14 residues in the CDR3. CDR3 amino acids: CSVAGTEGNTEAFF. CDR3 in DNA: TGCAGCGTCGCCGGGACAGAGGGGAACACTGAAGCTTTCTTT.

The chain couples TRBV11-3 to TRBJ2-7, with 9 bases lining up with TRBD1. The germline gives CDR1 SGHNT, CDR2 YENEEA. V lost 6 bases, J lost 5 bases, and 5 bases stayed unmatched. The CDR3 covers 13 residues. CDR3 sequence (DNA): TGTGCCAGCAGACCGGGACAGGGTGACGAGCAGTACTTC. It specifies CASRPGQGDEQYF.

DNA for the CDR3: TGTGCCAGTAGTGTTGGTAGCGGCGTTCGACTAAATGAGCAGTTCTTC. It translates to CASSVGSGVRLNEQFF. The rearrangement uses TRBV19 and TRBJ2-1, with a weak D call TRBD2 (6 bases). The length of the CDR3 is 16 residues. Germline CDR1 reads LNHDA; CDR2 reads SQIVND (reference sequence). Trimming removed 5 bases at V and 7 bases at J, with 21 bases between.

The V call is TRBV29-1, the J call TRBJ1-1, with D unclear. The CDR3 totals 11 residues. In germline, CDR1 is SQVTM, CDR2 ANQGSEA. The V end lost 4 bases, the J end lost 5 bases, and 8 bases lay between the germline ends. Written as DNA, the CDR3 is TGCAGCGTTGGTCTCCAGACTGAAGCTTTCTTT. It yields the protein CSVGLQTEAFF. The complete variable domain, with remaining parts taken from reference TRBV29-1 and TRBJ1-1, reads SAVISQKPSRDICQRGTSLTIQCQVDSQVTMMFWYRQQPGQSLTLIATANQGSEATYESGFVIDKFPISRPNLTFSTLTVSNMSPEDSSIYLCSVGLQTEAFFGQGTRLTVV.

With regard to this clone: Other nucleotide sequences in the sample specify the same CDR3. CDR3 nucleotides: TGTGCCAGCAGCTTAGGACTAGCGGCTAGCACAGATACGCAGTATTTT. Its protein product is CASSLGLAASTDTQYF. The chain combines TRBV11-3 with TRBJ2-3; 9 nucleotides agree with TRBD2. Looked up from germline, CDR1 is SGHNT and CDR2 is YENEEA. Trimming removed 1 base from V and 0 bases from J; junction bases left unmatched: 2. The CDR3 loop spans 16 amino acids.

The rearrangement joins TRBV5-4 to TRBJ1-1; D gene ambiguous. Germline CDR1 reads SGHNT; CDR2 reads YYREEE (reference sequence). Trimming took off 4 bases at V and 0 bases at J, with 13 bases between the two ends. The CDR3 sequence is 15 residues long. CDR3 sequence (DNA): TGTGCCAGCAGCCCAAATTCCGACATGAACACTGAAGCTTTCTTT. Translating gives CASSPNSDMNTEAFF.

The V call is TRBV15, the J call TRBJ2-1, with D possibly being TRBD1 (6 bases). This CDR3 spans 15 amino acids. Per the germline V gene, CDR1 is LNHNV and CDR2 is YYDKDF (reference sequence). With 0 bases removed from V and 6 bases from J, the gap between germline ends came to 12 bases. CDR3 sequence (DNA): TGTGCCACCAGCAGAGACTTGGGCAGGGGCAATGAGCAGTTCTTC. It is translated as CATSRDLGRGNEQFF.

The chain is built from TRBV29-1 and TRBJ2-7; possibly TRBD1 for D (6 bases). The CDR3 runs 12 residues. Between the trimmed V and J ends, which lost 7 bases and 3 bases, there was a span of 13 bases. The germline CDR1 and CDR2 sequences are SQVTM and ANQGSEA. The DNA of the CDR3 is TGCAGCGCTATCTTACAGGGCTACGAGCAGTACTTC. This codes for CSAILQGYEQYF.

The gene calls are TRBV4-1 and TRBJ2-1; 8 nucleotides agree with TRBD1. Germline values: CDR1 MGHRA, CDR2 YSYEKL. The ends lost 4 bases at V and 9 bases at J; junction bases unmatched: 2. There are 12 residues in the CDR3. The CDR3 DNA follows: TGCGCCAGCAGCCTCGACAGGGGTGAGCAGTTCTTC. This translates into CASSLDRGEQFF.

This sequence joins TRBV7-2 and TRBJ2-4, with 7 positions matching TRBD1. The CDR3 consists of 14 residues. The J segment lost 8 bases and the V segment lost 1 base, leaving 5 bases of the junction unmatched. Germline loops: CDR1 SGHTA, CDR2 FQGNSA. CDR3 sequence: CASSLGLTGDIQYF. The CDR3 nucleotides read TGTGCCAGCAGCTTAGGTCTTACAGGGGACATTCAGTACTTC.

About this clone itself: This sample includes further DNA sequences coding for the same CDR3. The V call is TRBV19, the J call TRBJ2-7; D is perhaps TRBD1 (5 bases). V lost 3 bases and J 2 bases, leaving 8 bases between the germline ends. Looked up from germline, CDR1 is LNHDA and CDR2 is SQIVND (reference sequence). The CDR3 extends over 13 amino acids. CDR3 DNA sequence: TGTGCCAGTAGTATCACAGGAACCTACGAGCAGTACTTC. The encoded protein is CASSITGTYEQYF.

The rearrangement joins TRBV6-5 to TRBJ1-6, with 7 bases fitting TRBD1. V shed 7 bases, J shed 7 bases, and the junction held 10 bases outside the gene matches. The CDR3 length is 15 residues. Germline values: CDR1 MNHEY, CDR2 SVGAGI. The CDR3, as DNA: TGTGCCAGCACCACACGACAGGGTACCAATTCACCCCTCCACTTT. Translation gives CASTTRQGTNSPLHF.

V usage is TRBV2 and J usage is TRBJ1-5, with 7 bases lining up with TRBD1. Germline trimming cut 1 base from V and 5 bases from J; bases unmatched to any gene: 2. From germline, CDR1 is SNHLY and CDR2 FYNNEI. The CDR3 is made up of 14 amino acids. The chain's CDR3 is CASSEDRGYQPQHF. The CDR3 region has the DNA TGTGCCAGCAGTGAAGACAGGGGCTATCAGCCCCAGCATTTT.

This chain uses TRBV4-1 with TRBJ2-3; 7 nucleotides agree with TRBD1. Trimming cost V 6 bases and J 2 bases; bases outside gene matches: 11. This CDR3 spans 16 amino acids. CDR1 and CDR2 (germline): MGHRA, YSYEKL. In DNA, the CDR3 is TGCGCCAGCAGACCAGGACAGGCTACTTCCACAGATACGCAGTATTTT. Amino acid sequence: CASRPGQATSTDTQYF.

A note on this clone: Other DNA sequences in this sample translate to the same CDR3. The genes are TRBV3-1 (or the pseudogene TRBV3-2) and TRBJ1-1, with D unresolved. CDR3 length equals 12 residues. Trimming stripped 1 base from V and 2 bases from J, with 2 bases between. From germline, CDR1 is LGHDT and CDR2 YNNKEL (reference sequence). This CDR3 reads CASSQANTEAFF. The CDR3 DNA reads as TGTGCCAGCAGCCAAGCTAACACTGAAGCTTTCTTT.

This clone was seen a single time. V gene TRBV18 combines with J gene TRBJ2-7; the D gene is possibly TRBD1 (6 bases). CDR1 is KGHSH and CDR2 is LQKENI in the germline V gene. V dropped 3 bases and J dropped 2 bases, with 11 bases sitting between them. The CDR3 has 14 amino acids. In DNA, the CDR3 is TGTGCCAGCTCACCTTCGACAGGACCCTACGAGCAGTACTTC. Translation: CASSPSTGPYEQYF. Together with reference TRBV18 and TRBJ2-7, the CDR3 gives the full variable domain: NAGVMQNPRHLVRRRGQEARLRCSPMKGHSHVYWYRQLPEEGLKFMVYLQKENIIDESGMPKERFSAEFPKEGPSILRIQQVVRGDSAAYFCASSPSTGPYEQYFGPGTRLTVT.

Here the CDR3 DNA reads TGTGCCAGCAGTAATCTACCTACAGGGGGGTCCTACGAGCAGTACTTC. It is translated as CASSNLPTGGSYEQYF. The V call is TRBV27, the J call TRBJ2-7; 8 nucleotides match TRBD1. The germline CDR1 and CDR2 sequences are MNHEY and SMNVEV (reference sequence). J lost 1 base, V lost 5 bases, and 10 bases had no gene match. The CDR3 runs 16 residues.

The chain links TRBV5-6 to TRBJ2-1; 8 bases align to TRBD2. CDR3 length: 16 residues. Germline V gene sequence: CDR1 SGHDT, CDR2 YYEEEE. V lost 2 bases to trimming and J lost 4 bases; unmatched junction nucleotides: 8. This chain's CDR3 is CASSFEVASGYNEQFF. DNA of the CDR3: TGTGCCAGCAGCTTTGAGGTTGCTAGCGGGTACAATGAGCAGTTCTTC.

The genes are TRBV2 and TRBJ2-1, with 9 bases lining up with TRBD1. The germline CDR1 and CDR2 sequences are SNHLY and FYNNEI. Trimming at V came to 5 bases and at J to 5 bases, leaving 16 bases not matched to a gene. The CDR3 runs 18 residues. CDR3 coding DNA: TGTGCCAGCAGTCACCACAACGCCGGGACAGGGAACGACAATGAGCAGTTCTTC. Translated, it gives CASSHHNAGTGNDNEQFF.